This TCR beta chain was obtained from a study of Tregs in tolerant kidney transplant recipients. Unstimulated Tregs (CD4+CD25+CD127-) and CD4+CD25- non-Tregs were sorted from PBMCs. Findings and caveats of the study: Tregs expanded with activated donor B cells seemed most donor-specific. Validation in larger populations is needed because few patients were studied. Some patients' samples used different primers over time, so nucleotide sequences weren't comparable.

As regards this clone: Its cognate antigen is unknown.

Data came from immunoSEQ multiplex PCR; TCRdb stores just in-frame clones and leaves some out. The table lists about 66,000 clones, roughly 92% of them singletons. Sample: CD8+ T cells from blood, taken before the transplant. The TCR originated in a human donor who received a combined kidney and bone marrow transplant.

CDR3 in DNA: TGTGCCAGCAGTTCCCCGGGACAGGGATCCTACGAGCAGTACTTC. Protein sequence: CASSSPGQGSYEQYF. The chain recombines TRBV6-5 with TRBJ2-7; 9 bases agree with TRBD1. V shed 4 bases, J shed 1 base, and the junction held 5 bases outside the gene matches. This CDR3 has 15 residues. The germline V gene has CDR1 MNHEY and CDR2 SVGAGI.